This TCR beta chain appears in the sequencing data of a study of control samples from healthy donors and cancer patients (dated by TCRdb to about 2020). Library preparation was by the immunoSEQ multiplex PCR assay. In TCRdb, the immuneACCESS table is reduced to in-frame sequences with V and J assigned. These tables do not hold every clone; where another copy was compared, an unresolved V gene accounts for under half, and the others remain unexplained. In this sample the table shows approximately 50,000 clones, about 85% of which occur a single time. The top ten clonotypes cover over 13% of the sample. Concerning this clone: It has no known antigen specificity. Base qualities are missing; no much larger clone stands one base away.

From the cysteine up to the phenylalanine, the CDR3 has a length of 17 residues. Solely the CDR3 DNA is kept, with 51 bases framed from the first base. CDR1 and CDR2 are drawn from the germline V gene: MDHEN, SYDVKM. Unmatched junction bases come to 12, with V trimmed by 2 bases and J by 7 bases. This TCR derives from a man in his sixties with head and neck cancer. Sample: PBMCs. The sequence links TRBV28 to TRBJ2-1; TRBD1 lines up with 9 middle nucleotides. The DNA reads TGTGCCAGCAGTTTAGCCACGGGGGGACAGGGATGGAATGAGCAGTTCTTC. This gives the protein CASSLATGGQGWNEQFF.